There are a few counts of the clone carrying this TCR beta chain. TCRdb analysed the RACE reads with MiXCR anew, one entry per CDR3 protein. The sample has roughly 97,000 distinct CDR3 sequences, around a quarter seen once. The entry originates in a study of human T cells and chemical hapten exposure. For the study at large: Patch tests of 0.01% DPC on the upper back were read at 6 days.

Described time point: patch test 3, about 24 weeks after DPC sensitization. Documented treatment: therapeutic diphenylcyclopropenone sensitization with weekly scalp DPC. This clonotype originated in a man aged 40-49 years with alopecia areata. Some clones in this sample may be carry-over from other donors' samples. The sequences come from whole blood, collected in connection with sensitization to the hapten diphenylcyclopropenone (DPC).

In nucleotides, the CDR3 is TGTGCCAGCAGTGAGGGCAGGAACACTGAAGCTTTCTTT. This translates into CASSEGRNTEAFF. The rearrangement joins TRBV6-4 to TRBJ1-1; no clear D. Germline loops: CDR1 MRHNA, CDR2 SNTAGT. This CDR3 comprises 13 residues. With 3 bases removed from V and 1 base from J, the gap between germline ends came to 6 bases.